This TCR beta chain is drawn from a study of spatial heterogeneity in lung cancer. Study-level information: Mean representation of each unique TCR and UMI combination in the raw reads exceeded 9.5 occurrences.

This clonotype was seen only a few times. Every molecule of TCR cDNA had its own unique molecular identifier. TCRdb processed the 5' RACE reads anew with MiXCR; each CDR3 protein has one entry. The top ten clones hold roughly a sixth of a sample with 40,000 to 50,000 distinct CDR3 sequences, about 11% of them seen once. Indicated time point: blood at routine non-recurrence follow-up after resection. Sequencing of whole RNA from tumor, nontumor lung or frozen PBMC involved no sorting. The starting material was PBMCs, obtained at follow-up. The clonotype comes from a female donor with early-stage non-small cell lung cancer.

Here the CDR3 reads CASTPPGTAQKGNEQFF. The CDR3 DNA follows: TGTGCCAGCACCCCCCCCGGGACAGCACAAAAGGGGAATGAGCAGTTCTTC. The chain uses TRBV6-2 or TRBV6-3 and TRBJ2-1, with TRBD1 matching over 7 bases. Per the germline V gene, CDR1 is MNHEY and CDR2 is SVGEGT. V gave up 7 bases and J gave up 7 bases; unmatched junction bases: 19. The CDR3 has 17 residues.